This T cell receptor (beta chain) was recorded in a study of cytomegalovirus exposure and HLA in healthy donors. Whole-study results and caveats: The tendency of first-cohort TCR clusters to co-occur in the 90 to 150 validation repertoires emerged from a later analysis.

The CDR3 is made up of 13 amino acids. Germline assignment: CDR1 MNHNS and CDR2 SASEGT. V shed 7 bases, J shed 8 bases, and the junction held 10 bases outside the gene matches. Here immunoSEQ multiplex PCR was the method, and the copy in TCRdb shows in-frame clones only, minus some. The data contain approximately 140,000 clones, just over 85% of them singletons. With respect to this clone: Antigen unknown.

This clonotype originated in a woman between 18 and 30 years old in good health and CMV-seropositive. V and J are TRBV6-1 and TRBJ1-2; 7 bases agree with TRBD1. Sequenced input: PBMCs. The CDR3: CASNDRDRIGYTF. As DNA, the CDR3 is TGTGCCAGCAACGACAGGGATCGAATCGGCTACACCTTC.